This TCR beta chain is drawn from a study of tumor-infiltrating lymphocytes in localized non-small cell lung cancer. TCRdb keeps only in-frame clones here, not all; method: immunoSEQ multiplex PCR. The top ten clones hold approximately 9.1% of a sample with about 16,000 clones, roughly four fifths of them seen once. Trimming took 4 bases from V and 0 from J; bases not matched to a gene: 10. Germline assignment: CDR1 MNHNS and CDR2 SASEGT. The CDR3 is 17 amino acids. The source is a human donor with non-small cell lung cancer. Sequencing input: lung tumor tissue. The chain employs TRBV6-1 and TRBJ1-1, with 8 nucleotides matching TRBD1. CDR3 in amino acids: CASSARFRDRLNTEAFF. The CDR3 DNA is TGTGCCAGCAGTGCACGATTCAGGGACAGGCTGAACACTGAAGCTTTCTTT.